This TCR beta chain was profiled in a study of cytomegalovirus exposure and HLA in healthy donors. The PCR ran on 60 Vbeta and 13 Jbeta primers. Assay: immunoSEQ multiplex PCR; the TCRdb copy retains only in-frame clones and omits some. The repertoire includes some 130,000 clones, about 71% of them detected once, and 2% to 2.5% sits in the top ten. A note on this clone: Its ends do not fully match the called genes, so a read error is possible.

Germline V CDR1 and CDR2: SSHAT, FNYEAQ (reference sequence). CDR3 length: 14 residues. Sequences were obtained from PBMCs. This sequence originates from a woman aged 60-70 years in good health and CMV-seropositive. V is TRBV7-7 and J is TRBJ2-1; possible D gene TRBD2, 6 bases. CDR3 protein: CASSLPGDWNEQFF. The CDR3 DNA reads as TGTGCTAGCAGCCTCCCGGGAGACTGGAATGAGCAGTTCTTC. The entire variable domain, with the rest obtained from reference TRBV7-7 and TRBJ2-1, is as follows: GAGVSQSPRYKVTKRGQDVTLRCDPISSHATLYWYQQALGQGPEFLTYFNYEAQPDKSGLPSDRFSAERPEGSISTLTIQRTEQRDSAMYRCASSLPGDWNEQFFGPGTRLTVL.